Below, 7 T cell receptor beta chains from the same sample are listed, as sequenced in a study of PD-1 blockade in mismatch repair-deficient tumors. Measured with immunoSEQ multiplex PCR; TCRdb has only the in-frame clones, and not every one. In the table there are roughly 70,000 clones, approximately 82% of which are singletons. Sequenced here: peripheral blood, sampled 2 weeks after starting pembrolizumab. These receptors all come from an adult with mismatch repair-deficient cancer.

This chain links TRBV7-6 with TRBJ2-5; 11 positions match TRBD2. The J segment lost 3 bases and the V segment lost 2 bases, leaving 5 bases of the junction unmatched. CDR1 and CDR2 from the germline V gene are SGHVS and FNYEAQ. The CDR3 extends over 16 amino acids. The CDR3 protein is CASSLLAGGFEETQYF. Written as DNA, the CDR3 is TGTGCCAGCAGCTTACTAGCGGGAGGATTCGAAGAGACCCAGTACTTC.

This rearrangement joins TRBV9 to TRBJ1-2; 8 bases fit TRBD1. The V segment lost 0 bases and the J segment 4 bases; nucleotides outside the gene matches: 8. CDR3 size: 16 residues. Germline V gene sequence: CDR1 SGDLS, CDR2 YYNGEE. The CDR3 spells CASSVAPGQATYGYTF. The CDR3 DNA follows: TGTGCCAGCAGCGTAGCTCCGGGACAGGCCACCTATGGCTACACCTTC.

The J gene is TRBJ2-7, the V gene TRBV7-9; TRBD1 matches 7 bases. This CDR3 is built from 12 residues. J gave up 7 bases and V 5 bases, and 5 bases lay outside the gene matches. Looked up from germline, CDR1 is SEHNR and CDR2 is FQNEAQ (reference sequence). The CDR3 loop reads CASSVTGEEQYF. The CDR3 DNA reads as TGTGCCAGCAGCGTTACAGGGGAAGAGCAGTACTTC.

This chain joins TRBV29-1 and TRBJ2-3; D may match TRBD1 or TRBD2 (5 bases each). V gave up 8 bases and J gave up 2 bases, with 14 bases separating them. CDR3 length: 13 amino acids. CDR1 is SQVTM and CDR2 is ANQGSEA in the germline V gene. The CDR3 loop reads CSLSRGVTDTQYF. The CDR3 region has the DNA TGCAGCCTCTCGAGGGGCGTCACAGATACGCAGTATTTT.

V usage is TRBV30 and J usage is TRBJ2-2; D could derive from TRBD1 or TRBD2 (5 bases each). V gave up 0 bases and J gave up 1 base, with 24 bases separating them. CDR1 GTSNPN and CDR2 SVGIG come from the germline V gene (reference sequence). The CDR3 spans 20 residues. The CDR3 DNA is TGTGCCTGGAGTGTAATTAGAGGGGATATTTTTGCGGTGAACACCGGGGAGCTGTTTTTT. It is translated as CAWSVIRGDIFAVNTGELFF.

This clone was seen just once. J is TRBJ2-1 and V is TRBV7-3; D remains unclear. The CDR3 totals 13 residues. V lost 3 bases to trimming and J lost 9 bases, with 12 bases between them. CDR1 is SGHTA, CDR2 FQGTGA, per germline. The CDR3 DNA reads TGTGCCAGCAGCTTGGCCGGAAACGGTGAGCAGTTCTTC. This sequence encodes CASSLAGNGEQFF.

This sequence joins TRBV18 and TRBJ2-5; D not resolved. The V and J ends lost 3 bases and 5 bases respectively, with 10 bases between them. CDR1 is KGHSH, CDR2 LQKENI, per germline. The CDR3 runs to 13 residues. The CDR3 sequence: CASSPGAAETQYF. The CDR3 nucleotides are TGTGCCAGCTCACCTGGTGCGGCGGAGACCCAGTACTTC.